The 27 T cell receptor beta chains in this list originate from one sample, sequenced in a study of cytomegalovirus exposure and HLA in healthy donors. The PCR ran on 60 Vbeta and 13 Jbeta primers. The assay was immunoSEQ multiplex PCR, and TCRdb's table has in-frame clones only and misses some. The table has some 160,000 clones, around three quarters seen once. Specimen: PBMCs. These receptors were taken from a man aged 50-60 years in good health and CMV-seropositive.

The chain joins TRBV6-1 to TRBJ2-2; no definite D call. Germline CDR1 MNHNS, CDR2 SASEGT. The CDR3 sequence is 11 residues long. V lost 6 bases and J lost 8, with 7 bases in between. CDR3 sequence reads: CASSPLGELFF. CDR3 coding DNA: TGTGCCAGCAGCCCCCTGGGGGAGCTGTTTTTT.

CDR3 amino acids: CASSEGGTGGSNEQFF. For the CDR3, the DNA is TGCGCCAGCAGCGAGGGGGGGACAGGGGGATCTAATGAGCAGTTCTTC. The rearrangement uses TRBV5-1 and TRBJ2-1; 11 bases are shared with TRBD1. Germline V gene data show CDR1 as SGHRS and CDR2 as YFSETQ. The CDR3 is made up of 16 amino acids. V lost 4 bases and J lost 7; bases outside the gene matches: 10.

Only a few counts were recorded for this clone. This CDR3 fails to terminate in the conserved phenylalanine or tryptophan, so it likely reflects a read error. Because the CDR3's place on the DNA is in doubt, the DNA is left out and the CDR3 is given as listed by TCRdb. The chain links TRBV5-1 to TRBJ1-1; TRBD1 is taken as the D call from the table, unchecked against the DNA. The germline gives CDR1 SGHRS, CDR2 YFSETQ. The CDR3 has 10 amino acids, counting both end residues. The CDR3 here is CASKNFRGRV.

This chain uses TRBV7-6 with TRBJ1-5; a weak D match, TRBD1 (6 bases). The CDR3 sequence is 14 residues long. The ends were cut back, 5 bases at V and 7 bases at J, with 15 bases in the middle. CDR1 is SGHVS, CDR2 FNYEAQ, per germline. The CDR3 loop is CASSPQGLGQPQHF. Here the CDR3 DNA reads TGTGCCAGCAGCCCACAGGGATTGGGGCAGCCCCAGCATTTT.

This clone was observed a few times. The chain has TRBV19 and TRBJ2-1, with D possibly being TRBD1 (6 bases). Trimming shortened V by 4 bases and J by 0 bases, and 13 bases separated the two germline ends. This CDR3 is 16 amino acids long. CDR1 and CDR2 from the germline V gene are LNHDA and SQIVND (reference sequence). The CDR3 here is CASSNYRVSSYNEQFF. In DNA form, the CDR3 reads TGTGCCAGTAGTAATTACAGGGTAAGCTCCTACAATGAGCAGTTCTTC.

CDR3 residues: CASSLDQGSSPLHF. CDR3 bases: TGTGCCAGCAGCTTAGACCAGGGGTCGTCACCCCTCCACTTT. The chain combines TRBV7-9 with TRBJ1-6, with a possible D match to TRBD1 (6 bases). CDR3 size: 14 residues. Germline values: CDR1 SEHNR, CDR2 FQNEAQ (reference sequence). Trimming removed 1 base from V and 10 bases from J, with 11 bases in between.

This clone was seen a few times. V and J are TRBV5-1 and TRBJ1-1, with TRBD1 matching over 9 bases. Trimming at V came to 4 bases and at J to 1 base, leaving 8 bases not matched to a gene. Germline V gene data show CDR1 as SGHRS and CDR2 as YFSETQ. This CDR3 spans 16 amino acids. This CDR3 is CASSSYRGRTNTEAFF. In DNA, the CDR3 is TGCGCCAGCAGCAGTTACAGGGGGCGAACGAACACTGAAGCTTTCTTT.

The V and J genes are TRBV6-5 and TRBJ1-5; D gene unclear. The V gene's germline CDR1 is MNHEY and CDR2 SVGAGI. The CDR3 contains 14 residues. Trimming removed 6 bases from V and 5 bases from J, with 14 bases in between. The CDR3, as DNA: TGTGCCAGCAGCCCCCCCGACGGGGATCAGCCCCAGCATTTT. Residues: CASSPPDGDQPQHF.

V gene TRBV27 combines with J gene TRBJ2-7; 7 positions agree with TRBD1. With 4 bases clipped from V and 6 bases from J, the junction kept 12 bases outside the gene matches. The CDR3 totals 15 residues. Germline V CDR1 and CDR2: MNHEY, SMNVEV (reference sequence). This CDR3 reads CASSWTGTVRGEQYF. CDR3 in DNA: TGTGCCAGCAGTTGGACCGGGACAGTCAGGGGCGAGCAGTACTTC.

This chain connects TRBV21-1 to TRBJ2-1; the table gives TRBD2 as D, unverified against the DNA. TRBV21-1 is a known pseudogene. The CDR3 runs 19 residues. The CDR3, as DNA: TGTGCCAGCAGCAAAGGGACAGACTCCTTGGCGGGGGACTTCAATGAGCAGTTCTTC. Amino acids: CASSKGTDSLAGDFNEQFF.

CDR3 nucleotides: TGTGCCAGCTCACTACCGGGACAGGGGTTCTATGGCTACACCTTC. It yields the protein CASSLPGQGFYGYTF. The rearrangement joins TRBV18 to TRBJ1-2; 10 bases line up with TRBD1. From germline, CDR1 is KGHSH and CDR2 LQKENI. CDR3 length: 15 residues. With 4 bases clipped from V and 4 bases from J, the junction kept 6 bases outside the gene matches.

The CDR3 is CASSRGSRYTGELFF. DNA for the CDR3: TGTGCCAGCAGCCGGGGCTCAAGATACACCGGGGAGCTGTTTTTT. V usage is TRBV14 and J usage is TRBJ2-2; a possible D gene is TRBD1 (5 bases). V lost 4 bases and J lost 3, with 12 bases in between. CDR1 is SGHDN and CDR2 is FVKESK in the germline V gene. The CDR3 is 15 amino acids.

This chain links TRBV7-9 with TRBJ1-2, with D maybe TRBD1 (6 bases). The V gene lost 6 bases and the J gene lost 8 bases, with 16 bases spanning the gap. Looked up from germline, CDR1 is SEHNR and CDR2 is FQNEAQ (reference sequence). This CDR3 spans 13 amino acids. The CDR3 DNA sequence: TGTGCCAGCAGTTCGCAGGGGACGGAAGGCTACACCTTC. This translates into CASSSQGTEGYTF.

The chain links TRBV7-7 to TRBJ2-3, with 8 bases lining up with TRBD1. The CDR3 covers 14 residues. In germline, CDR1 is SSHAT, CDR2 FNYEAQ (reference sequence). V lost 2 bases to trimming and J lost 5 bases; unmatched junction nucleotides: 3. For the CDR3, the DNA is TGTGCCAGCAGCTTACGGACAGGGCAAGATACGCAGTATTTT. Its translation is CASSLRTGQDTQYF.

The chain recombines TRBV9 with TRBJ2-1; no clear D gene. This CDR3 spans 15 amino acids. Germline values: CDR1 SGDLS, CDR2 YYNGEE. The ends were cut back, 0 bases at V and 2 bases at J, with 9 bases in the middle. The CDR3 region is CASSVDPRAYNEQFF. CDR3 in DNA: TGTGCCAGCAGCGTAGACCCTCGAGCCTACAATGAGCAGTTCTTC.

The rearrangement uses TRBV10-3 and TRBJ2-7; possible D gene TRBD2, 6 bases. Germline V CDR1 and CDR2: ENHRY, SYGVKD. The CDR3 covers 11 residues. Trimming cost V 8 bases and J 3 bases, with 8 bases left between them. CDR3 residues: CAIAEGYEQYF. The CDR3 DNA reads TGTGCCATCGCGGAGGGCTACGAGCAGTACTTC.

The CDR3 reads CASSVALGGGNNEQFF. For the CDR3, the DNA is TGTGCCAGCAGCGTAGCTCTGGGCGGGGGAAACAATGAGCAGTTCTTC. The V call is TRBV9, the J call TRBJ2-1; 7 bases fit TRBD2. After removal of 0 bases from V and 5 bases from J, the junction contained 8 bases not matched to a gene. The germline V gene encodes CDR1 SGDLS and CDR2 YYNGEE. This CDR3 region has 16 residues.

This chain links TRBV30 with TRBJ1-1; D might be TRBD1 (5 bases). The CDR3 is made up of 14 amino acids. Germline V gene lookup returns CDR1 GTSNPN and CDR2 SVGIG (reference sequence). V was cut by 0 bases and J by 4 bases, with 12 bases left in between. The CDR3 coding sequence is TGTGCCTGGAGTGTACGGGGGGTTCTCACTGAAGCTTTCTTT. Encoded protein: CAWSVRGVLTEAFF.

V usage is TRBV7-8 and J usage is TRBJ2-3, with D perhaps TRBD2 (6 bases). Germline-derived CDR1 and CDR2 are SGHVS and FQNEAQ. V lost 8 bases, J lost 1 base, and 13 bases lay in between. The CDR3 is 14 amino acids. The CDR3 DNA reads TGTGCCAGCGATTTACTAGCCGGCACAGATACGCAGTATTTT. Amino acids: CASDLLAGTDTQYF. Combining the CDR3 with reference TRBV7-8 and TRBJ2-3 gives the whole variable domain GAGVSQSPRYKVAKRGQDVALRCDPISGHVSLFWYQQALGQGPEFLTYFQNEAQLDKSGLPSDRFFAERPEGSVSTLKIQRTQQEDSAVYLCASDLLAGTDTQYFGPGTRLTVL.

This clone appeared a single time. The J gene is TRBJ2-5, the V gene TRBV4-1, with 14 bases identical to TRBD2. The CDR3 spans 18 residues. Germline CDR1 MGHRA, CDR2 YSYEKL. Trimming at V came to 0 bases and at J to 4 bases, leaving 7 bases not matched to a gene. The CDR3: CASSQDLFGTSGGETQYF. As DNA, the CDR3 is TGCGCCAGCAGCCAAGATCTGTTCGGGACTAGCGGGGGAGAGACCCAGTACTTC.

The chain recombines TRBV19 with TRBJ1-2; unclear D gene. Germline lookup yields CDR1 LNHDA and CDR2 SQIVND (reference sequence). Trimming left V 3 bases short and J 2 bases short, with 7 bases between. This CDR3 contains 13 residues. DNA of the CDR3: TGTGCCAGTAGTATTGTATTGAACTATGGCTACACCTTC. Translated: CASSIVLNYGYTF.

This chain connects TRBV10-2 to TRBJ2-1; 9 bases are a match to TRBD2. Losses at the gene ends were 5 bases for V and 0 bases for J; bases not matched to a gene: 23. Germline V gene lookup returns CDR1 WSHSY and CDR2 SAAADI. The CDR3 has 22 residues. This CDR3 reads CASSSLRLGPTSGSSSYNEQFF. CDR3 nucleotide sequence: TGCGCCAGCAGTTCCTTAAGGCTAGGTCCGACTAGCGGTTCGAGCTCCTACAATGAGCAGTTCTTC.

The J gene is TRBJ1-2, the V gene TRBV6-1; TRBD1 aligns across 7 bases. CDR3 length: 11 residues. The V segment lost 8 bases and the J segment 7 bases; nucleotides outside the gene matches: 4. CDR1 is MNHNS, CDR2 SASEGT, per germline. The CDR3 spells CASRTGGGYTF. Written as DNA, the CDR3 is TGTGCCAGCCGGACAGGAGGTGGCTACACCTTC.

A single count supports this clone. This chain links TRBV28 with TRBJ1-1, with 8 bases aligning to TRBD1. V lost 1 base to trimming and J lost 2 bases; unmatched junction nucleotides: 3. Germline V gene sequence: CDR1 MDHEN, CDR2 SYDVKM. This CDR3 is 15 amino acids long. CDR3 DNA: TGTGCCAGCAGTTTATCCGGACAGGGAAACACTGAAGCTTTCTTT. Protein sequence: CASSLSGQGNTEAFF.

This clone was observed a few times. The chain recombines TRBV5-1 with TRBJ2-5; possible D gene TRBD2, 7 bases. V was trimmed by 0 bases and J by 6 bases, leaving 15 bases between them. The germline V gene has CDR1 SGHRS and CDR2 YFSETQ. The length of the CDR3 is 15 residues. CDR3 in amino acids: CASSLDHGGAQTQYF. In nucleotides, the CDR3 is TGCGCCAGCAGCTTGGACCATGGGGGGGCACAGACCCAGTACTTC.

This sequence joins TRBV7-8 and TRBJ2-5; 8 bases agree with TRBD1. The germline CDR1 and CDR2 sequences are SGHVS and FQNEAQ. The CDR3 is made up of 15 amino acids. V lost 8 bases and J lost 4; bases outside the gene matches: 12. The CDR3 region is CASQSRAGGGETQYF. CDR3 nucleotide sequence: TGTGCCAGCCAATCTAGGGCAGGGGGCGGAGAGACCCAGTACTTC.

The rearrangement links TRBV10-3 to TRBJ1-1; 8 nucleotides match TRBD1. This CDR3 contains 14 residues. V was clipped by 4 bases and J by 1 base; unmatched bases: 2. CDR1 is ENHRY and CDR2 is SYGVKD in the germline V gene. The CDR3 loop reads CAISGRGQNTEAFF. The CDR3 nucleotides are TGTGCCATCAGTGGCAGGGGGCAGAACACTGAAGCTTTCTTT.